The rows below give T cell receptor beta chains drawn from one sample of a study of blood T cell repertoires in COVID-19. The protocol was immunoSEQ multiplex PCR, while the TCRdb copy is restricted to in-frame clones and leaves out a portion. This sample has fewer than 400,000 clones, with 70% to 90% found just once. Sequenced input: PBMCs or T cells enriched from blood (not recorded which). The source is a man aged 25-45 years who had recovered from COVID-19. The CDR3 runs from the conserved cysteine through the conserved F or W. A D gene is named only where the DNA matches it firmly. A row's size may be missing; if present it is once, few, many or a size class.

v_call,clone_size,j_call,d_call,cdr3_nt,cdr3_aa
TRBV24-1,.,TRBJ1-2,.,TGTGCCACCAGTGGGGCCCTGGCAGCCGTATACTATGGCTACACCTTC,CATSGALAAVYYGYTF
TRBV10-1,.,TRBJ1-2,.,TGCGCCAGCAGTGCGAGTTCGGGGGGCGCGGGAGGCTACACCTTC,CASSASSGGAGGYTF
TRBV4-1,.,TRBJ2-5,.,TGCGCCAGCAGCCAAGGGGGGGTCCAAGAGACCCAGTACTTC,CASSQGGVQETQYF
TRBV12-3/TRBV12-4,once,TRBJ1-1,.,TGTGCCAGCAGTTTACGGAGGGCCGAAGCTTTCTTT,CASSLRRAEAFF
TRBV4-1,few,TRBJ1-2,TRBD1,TGCGCCAGCAGCCTCGGACAGGGGGCTAACTATGGCTACACCTTC,CASSLGQGANYGYTF
TRBV6-4,.,TRBJ1-2,TRBD1,TGTGCCAGCAGTGACCCGACAGGGGGCAGGTATGGCTACACCTTC,CASSDPTGGRYGYTF
TRBV11-2,.,TRBJ2-1,.,TGTGCCAGCAGCTTAGACAGGGTTGGTCGCAATGAGCAGTTCTTC,CASSLDRVGRNEQFF
TRBV11-2,many,TRBJ2-5,.,TGTGCCAGCAGCTCCAGGGGAGGGTCGAGCGAGACCCAGTACTTC,CASSSRGGSSETQYF
TRBV12-3/TRBV12-4,once,TRBJ1-6,.,TGTGCCAGCAGTCCCGCGGGGTCACCCCTCCACTTT,CASSPAGSPLHF
TRBV4-1,.,TRBJ2-1,TRBD2,TGCGCCAGCAGCCAAGAGGGCGCGGGGGGCCCCTACAGTGAGCAGTTCTTC,CASSQEGAGGPYSEQFF
TRBV4-2,.,TRBJ2-7,TRBD1,TGTGCCAGCAGCCACTTCGGCCGGGACAGGGGTTCCGAGCAGTACTTC,CASSHFGRDRGSEQYF
TRBV20-1,.,TRBJ1-2,.,TGCAGTGCTAGTTTATATGGCTACACCTTC,CSASLYGYTF
TRBV6-5,.,TRBJ1-3,.,TGTGCCAGCAGAGCGTTCCAGGGAAACACCATATATTTT,CASRAFQGNTIYF
TRBV18,.,TRBJ1-5,.,TGTGCCAGCTCACCCCCCGATCACTTATATAGCAATCAGCCCCAGCATTTT,CASSPPDHLYSNQPQHF
TRBV7-9,.,TRBJ2-5,.,TGTGCCGCGACTTGTGTACGCCAAGAGACCCAGTACTTC,CAATCVRQETQYF
TRBV4-2,.,TRBJ1-1,.,TGTGCCAGCAGCCAAGATCGAGAAGGGGATGGAGCTTTCTTT,CASSQDREGDGAFF
TRBV19,.,TRBJ2-5,TRBD1,TGTGCCAAAACGGACAGGGTAATATTAAAAGAGACCCAGTACTTC,CAKTDRVILKETQYF
TRBV7-2,once,TRBJ1-3,TRBD1,TGTGCCAGCAGCTTGGGACAGTCGAGCTCTGGAAACACCATATATTTT,CASSLGQSSSGNTIYF
TRBV10-3,.,TRBJ1-1,.,TGTGCCATCAGTGAACAGGGTTACACTGAAGCTTTCTTT,CAISEQGYTEAFF
TRBV10-2,.,TRBJ2-7,TRBD1,TGCGCCAGCAGGCCGGGACAGGGGACCTACGAGCAGTACTTC,CASRPGQGTYEQYF
TRBV5-4,.,TRBJ1-2,.,TGTGCCAGCAGCCTAAAGGACAGCCTTTTCTATGGCTACACCTTC,CASSLKDSLFYGYTF
TRBV19,many,TRBJ1-1,.,TGTGCCAGTAGGGCGGGGAGGAACACTGAAGCTTTCTTT,CASRAGRNTEAFF
TRBV7-9,.,TRBJ1-5,.,TGTGCCAGCAGCTTAGCCGGGGATCAGCCCCAGCATTTT,CASSLAGDQPQHF
TRBV4-2,.,TRBJ1-6,TRBD1,TGTGCCAGCAGCCCAGGACAGGGTGAGAATTCACCCCTCCACTTT,CASSPGQGENSPLHF
TRBV30,.,TRBJ1-4,TRBD1,TGTGCCTGGAGTCCAGGGACAGCAACTAATGAAAAACTGTTTTTT,CAWSPGTATNEKLFF
TRBV6-1,.,TRBJ1-4,TRBD1,TGTGCCAGCAGTGAAACTGTGACAGGGCCCGAAAAACTGTTTTTT,CASSETVTGPEKLFF
TRBV5-1,.,TRBJ1-4,TRBD1,TGCGCCAGCAGCCCGGACAGGCCAACTAATGAAAAACTGTTTTTT,CASSPDRPTNEKLFF
TRBV12-3/TRBV12-4,.,TRBJ1-5,TRBD1,TGTGCCAGCAGCACAGGGGAGAATCAGCCCCAGCATTTT,CASSTGENQPQHF
TRBV2,.,TRBJ1-1,.,TGTGCCAGCAGTGCAATGGACAGAATGAACACTGAAGCTTTCTTT,CASSAMDRMNTEAFF
TRBV18,many,TRBJ1-3,TRBD1,TGTGCCAGCTCACGAACAGGGGACAGCTCTTCTGGAAACACCATATATTTT,CASSRTGDSSSGNTIYF
TRBV6-6,once,TRBJ2-3,.,TGTGCCAGCAGTTTGGCGGACACAGATACGCAGTATTTT,CASSLADTDTQYF
TRBV6-1,.,TRBJ1-3,.,TGTGCCAGCAGTGAAGGCCCGGGGATCTCTGGAAACACCATATATTTT,CASSEGPGISGNTIYF
TRBV19,.,TRBJ1-1,.,TGTGCCAGTAGTGCAGGTTTCCATAACACTGAAGCTTTCTTT,CASSAGFHNTEAFF
TRBV13,few,TRBJ1-1,.,TGTGCCAGCAGTCCCCTCCTCAAACATGTAAACACTGAAGCTTTCTTT,CASSPLLKHVNTEAFF
TRBV19,.,TRBJ1-4,TRBD1,TGTGCCAGTAGTAACCGTGCCGGGACAGTAAATGAAAAACTGTTTTTT,CASSNRAGTVNEKLFF
TRBV7-2,.,TRBJ1-1,.,TGTGCCAGCAGCTTAATCCGGAACACTGAAGCTTTCTTT,CASSLIRNTEAFF
TRBV24-1,.,TRBJ2-5,TRBD1,TGTGCCACCAGTGCCCGGGACAGCCTCCAAGAGACCCAGTACTTC,CATSARDSLQETQYF
TRBV6-2/TRBV6-3,.,TRBJ1-1,.,TGTGCCAGCAGTTACCCGAGGGCCCCTGAAGCTTTCTTT,CASSYPRAPEAFF
TRBV6-1,.,TRBJ1-5,.,TGTGCCAGCAGTGGAGGGGGGGCCGGGAGCACGAATCAGCCCCAGCATTTT,CASSGGGAGSTNQPQHF
TRBV5-8,once,TRBJ1-5,.,TGTGCCAGCAGCTTACAGCGGGATCAGCCCCAGCATTTT,CASSLQRDQPQHF
TRBV19,.,TRBJ2-1,TRBD1,TGTGCCAGTAGTAGGATAGACAGGGGTTGGACCTACAATGAGCAGTTCTTC,CASSRIDRGWTYNEQFF
TRBV4-1,.,TRBJ1-1,.,TGCGCCAGCAGCCAAGAGACAGCGAACACTGAAGCTTTCTTT,CASSQETANTEAFF
TRBV7-3,.,TRBJ1-1,.,TGTGCCAGCAGCTTAACCAGGGTTGGGAACACTGAAGCTTTCTTT,CASSLTRVGNTEAFF
TRBV7-2,.,TRBJ1-2,.,TGTGCCAGCAGCTTAGAAAGGATAACAGATGGCTACACCTTC,CASSLERITDGYTF
TRBV5-1,.,TRBJ1-4,.,TGCGCCAGCAGCTTGTTGGGGGCGGGTGAAAAACTGTTTTTT,CASSLLGAGEKLFF
TRBV2,.,TRBJ2-1,.,TGTGCCAGCAGTGAGATGCGGTCTACCAATGAGCAGTTCTTC,CASSEMRSTNEQFF
TRBV28,.,TRBJ1-6,TRBD1,TGTGCCAGCAGTTTCCCGACAGGGGGCAAAAATTCACCCCTCCACTTT,CASSFPTGGKNSPLHF
TRBV6-5,.,TRBJ1-5,.,TGTGCCAGCAGTTACGGCGGTATGAGCAATCAGCCCCAGCATTTT,CASSYGGMSNQPQHF
TRBV29-1,.,TRBJ1-2,.,TGCAGCGTTGAAGTGTTCGGGTCGGGAGGTGGCTACACCTTC,CSVEVFGSGGGYTF
TRBV18,.,TRBJ1-5,TRBD1,TGTGCCAGCTCAGCGGGGACAGGATCTCAGCCCCAGCATTTT,CASSAGTGSQPQHF
TRBV21-1,.,TRBJ1-4,.,TGTGCCAGCAGCGCTAAAAAGTCCGGGACAGACACCCCCTTGCGGGATGAAAAACTGTTTTTT,CASSAKKSGTDTPLRDEKLFF
TRBV24-1,.,TRBJ2-2,TRBD2,TGTGCCACCAGTGATTTGGAGTTCGGGGGGACCGGGGAGCTGTTTTTT,CATSDLEFGGTGELFF